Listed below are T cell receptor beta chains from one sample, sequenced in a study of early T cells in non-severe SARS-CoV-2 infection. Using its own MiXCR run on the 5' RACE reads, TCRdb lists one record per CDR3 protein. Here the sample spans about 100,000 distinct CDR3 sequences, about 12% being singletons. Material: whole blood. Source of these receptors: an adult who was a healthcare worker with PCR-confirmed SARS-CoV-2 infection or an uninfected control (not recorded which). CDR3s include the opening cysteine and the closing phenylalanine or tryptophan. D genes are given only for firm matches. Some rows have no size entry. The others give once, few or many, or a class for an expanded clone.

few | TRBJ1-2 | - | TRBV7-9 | CASSFEQTYGYTF | TGTGCCAGCAGCTTCGAGCAGACCTATGGCTACACCTTC
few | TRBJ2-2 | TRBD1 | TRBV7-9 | CAVTTAGQGGTGELFF | TGTGCCGTTACGACCGCCGGACAGGGGGGTACCGGGGAGCTGTTTTTT
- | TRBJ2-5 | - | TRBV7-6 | CASGPEGQETQYF | TGTGCCAGCGGGCCTGAGGGCCAAGAGACCCAGTACTTC
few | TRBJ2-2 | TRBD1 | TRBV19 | CASIKAGTGNTGELFF | TGTGCCAGTATTAAAGCCGGGACAGGCAACACCGGGGAGCTGTTTTTT
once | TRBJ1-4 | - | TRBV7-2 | CASSLGGHNEKLFF | TGTGCCAGCAGCTTAGGTGGCCACAATGAAAAACTGTTTTTT
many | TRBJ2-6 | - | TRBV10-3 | CAISALQGANVLTF | TGTGCCATCAGTGCCCTGCAAGGGGCCAACGTCCTGACTTTC
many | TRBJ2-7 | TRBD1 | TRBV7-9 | CASSLAAGGLYEQYF | TGTGCCAGCAGCTTAGCGGCAGGGGGCCTCTACGAGCAGTACTTC
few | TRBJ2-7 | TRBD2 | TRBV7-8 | CASASPSDLAGPGEQYF | TGTGCCAGCGCTTCGCCGTCTGATCTAGCGGGCCCGGGCGAGCAGTACTTC
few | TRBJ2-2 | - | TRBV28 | CAGADRNTGELFF | TGTGCCGGGGCGGACAGGAACACCGGGGAGCTGTTTTTT
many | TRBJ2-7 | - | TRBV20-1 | CSASLFRILEGQYF | TGCAGTGCTAGCTTGTTCAGGATCCTAGAAGGGCAGTACTTC
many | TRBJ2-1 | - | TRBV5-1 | CASSRRWGNDNEQFF | TGCGCCAGCAGCCGGAGGTGGGGGAACGACAATGAGCAGTTCTTC
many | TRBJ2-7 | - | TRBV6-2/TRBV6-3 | CAIGRLSSYEQYF | TGTGCCATCGGACGGTTAAGCTCCTACGAGCAGTACTTC
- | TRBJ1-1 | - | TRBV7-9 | CASSPRQNTEAFF | TGTGCCAGCAGCCCTAGACAGAACACTGAAGCTTTCTTT
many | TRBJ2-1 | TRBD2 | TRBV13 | CASGITRGGTVYNEQFF | TGTGCCAGCGGGATTACAAGGGGAGGGACGGTTTACAATGAGCAGTTCTTC
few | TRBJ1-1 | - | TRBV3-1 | CASSQGESPGAFF | TGTGCCAGCAGCCAAGGGGAGTCCCCCGGAGCTTTCTTT
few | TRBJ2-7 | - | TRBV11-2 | CASSLVGGMNYEQYF | TGTGCCAGCAGCTTAGTCGGCGGGATGAACTACGAGCAGTACTTC
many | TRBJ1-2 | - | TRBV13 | CASSLAGEYGYTF | TGTGCCAGCAGCTTAGCAGGCGAATATGGCTACACCTTC
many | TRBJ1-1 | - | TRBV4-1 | CASSQDGLRAFF | TGCGCCAGCAGCCAAGATGGTCTTAGGGCTTTCTTT